This TCR beta chain was retrieved from a study of T cell responses to AZD1222 COVID-19 vaccine. This clone was seen a handful of times. Its antigen is still unknown. Whole-study results and caveats: Seropositive at baseline were only a handful of AZD1222 recipients.

Assay used: immunoSEQ multiplex PCR; TCRdb lists only in-frame clones, some missing. This table holds tens of thousands of clones, 65% to 90% found once. V was cut by 0 bases and J by 5 bases, with 16 bases left in between. The germline CDR1 and CDR2 sequences are MNHEY and SVGAGI. The CDR3 runs 16 residues. The receptor was isolated from an adult in good health. Source: peripheral blood, taken on day 0 of AZD1222 vaccination. The rearrangement links TRBV6-5 to TRBJ1-2, with D possibly TRBD1 on 6 matching bases. CDR3 bases: TGTGCCAGCAGTTACTCGCCGGGGGGCGCGTGGTATGGCTACACCTTC. Translating it yields CASSYSPGGAWYGYTF.